Each of the 10 T cell receptor beta chains below was sequenced from the same sample in a study of technical replicates of blood from several donors. Sequencing was performed with immunoSEQ multiplex PCR; in TCRdb, only in-frame clones are kept and a portion is missing. The data show about 94,000 clones, approximately 94% seen once. The sample was T cells isolated from PBMCs. The source of these receptors is a human donor in good health.

The chain recombines TRBV29-1 with TRBJ2-7; 9 nucleotides match TRBD2. This CDR3 is built from 11 residues. The germline CDR1 and CDR2 sequences are SQVTM and ANQGSEA. V trimming: 7 bases; J trimming: 7 bases; junction bases outside the gene matches: 5. In DNA, the CDR3 is TGCAGCGCCGGGACTAGCTGGGAGCAGTACTTC. It codes for CSAGTSWEQYF.

The chain uses TRBV2 and TRBJ1-1, with 7 nucleotides matching TRBD1. V gave up 6 bases and J gave up 1 base; unmatched junction bases: 11. The CDR3 length is 16 residues. Germline V gives CDR1 SNHLY, CDR2 FYNNEI. The CDR3 loop reads CASRVGQIPPNTEAFF. The CDR3, as DNA: TGTGCCAGCAGGGTGGGACAGATCCCGCCGAACACTGAAGCTTTCTTT.

The chain couples TRBV6-5 to TRBJ1-4, with 9 bases that match TRBD1. Germline V lookup: CDR1 MNHEY, CDR2 SVGAGI. V was clipped by 4 bases and J by 10 bases; unmatched bases: 10. This CDR3 spans 15 amino acids. In DNA form, the CDR3 reads TGTGCCAGCAGTTCGGACAGGGGTCGGTCAGGAAAACTGTTTTTT. As protein: CASSSDRGRSGKLFF.

The gene calls are TRBV6-5 and TRBJ2-7; 7 bases agree with TRBD2. The V segment lost 4 bases and the J segment 5 bases; nucleotides outside the gene matches: 8. This CDR3 is 14 amino acids long. Germline V gene lookup returns CDR1 MNHEY and CDR2 SVGAGI. CDR3 sequence (DNA): TGTGCCAGCAGTTCCCAACTAGCGCGAGACGAGCAGTACTTC. Amino acid sequence: CASSSQLARDEQYF.

V and J are TRBV25-1 and TRBJ1-4; possibly TRBD1 for D (6 bases). The CDR3 sequence is 16 residues long. Per the germline V gene, CDR1 is MGHDK and CDR2 is SYGVNS. Trimming took 6 bases from V and 8 from J, leaving 22 bases between them. CDR3 loop: CASRSAWEGVEEKLFF. The CDR3, as DNA: TGTGCCAGCAGGTCCGCCTGGGAGGGGGTAGAGGAAAAACTGTTTTTT.

The CDR3: CASSSWAQGETQYF. The CDR3 nucleotides are TGCGCCAGCAGCTCCTGGGCCCAGGGAGAGACCCAGTACTTC. The V call is TRBV5-1, the J call TRBJ2-5, with D possibly being TRBD1 (5 bases). V lost 3 bases to trimming and J lost 4 bases, with 13 bases between them. The CDR3 totals 14 residues. Germline V CDR1 and CDR2: SGHRS, YFSETQ.

This chain connects TRBV2 to TRBJ2-3; D uncertain. Trimming left V 4 bases short and J 6 bases short, with 8 bases between. Per germline, CDR1 SNHLY and CDR2 FYNNEI. This CDR3 comprises 12 residues. The CDR3 nucleotides are TGTGCCAGCAGTGGCGACTCCGATACGCAGTATTTT. This translates into CASSGDSDTQYF.

The gene calls are TRBV4-1 and TRBJ1-6, with D perhaps TRBD1 (5 bases). Germline-derived CDR1 and CDR2 are MGHRA and YSYEKL. The V and J ends lost 1 base and 3 bases respectively, with 13 bases between them. The CDR3 extends over 17 amino acids. The CDR3 nucleotides are TGCGCCAGCAGCCAAGGCCGAACAGGCTACTATAATTCACCCCTCCACTTT. It translates to CASSQGRTGYYNSPLHF.

This clone has a handful of counts. The V gene is TRBV4-2, the J gene TRBJ2-7, with 11 bases matching TRBD2. Germline V gives CDR1 LGHNA, CDR2 YNFKEQ. This CDR3 spans 18 amino acids. V was clipped by 1 base and J by 2 bases; unmatched bases: 10. Here the CDR3 reads CASSQAHTSGSSPYEQYF. The CDR3, as DNA: TGTGCCAGCAGCCAAGCCCACACTAGCGGGAGTTCCCCCTACGAGCAGTACTTC.

The rearrangement uses TRBV19 and TRBJ2-1; 10 nucleotides match TRBD2. Germline assignment: CDR1 LNHDA and CDR2 SQIVND (reference sequence). J lost 0 bases, V lost 4 bases, and 6 bases had no gene match. The length of the CDR3 is 17 residues. For the CDR3, the DNA is TGTGCCAGTAGTAAACTAGCGGGATGGAGCTCCTACAATGAGCAGTTCTTC. Translation: CASSKLAGWSSYNEQFF. Based on the CDR3 plus reference TRBV19 and TRBJ2-1, the full variable domain is DGGITQSPKYLFRKEGQNVTLSCEQNLNHDAMYWYRQDPGQGLRLIYYSQIVNDFQKGDIAEGYSVSREKKESFPLTVTSAQKNPTAFYLCASSKLAGWSSYNEQFFGPGTRLTVL.